This T cell receptor (beta chain) originates from a study of T cells in Graves' hyperthyroidism and ophthalmopathy. Germline assignment: CDR1 KGHDR and CDR2 SFDVKD. The CDR3 runs 16 residues. Trimming removed 5 bases from V and 5 bases from J; junction bases left unmatched: 12. RNA transcripts yielded amplified TCR beta CDR3 regions. HTBI primers were employed in a first-round RT-PCR of the TCR CDR3. TCRdb re-analysed the multiplex PCR reads in MiXCR, keeping a single row per CDR3 protein. Of 40,000 to 60,000 distinct CDR3 sequences listed, approximately 48% are singletons. With respect to this clonotype: Its antigen is undetermined.

Findings of the study overall: The model anticipated ophthalmopathy a median around six months pre-onset.

The sequence derives from a woman between 50 and 59 years old with Graves' ophthalmopathy. The V call is TRBV24-1, the J call TRBJ2-5; 8 bases are shared with TRBD2. The sample comprised blood. CDR3: CATSARAGLAGETQYF. DNA for the CDR3: TGTGCCACCAGTGCTAGAGCAGGACTAGCCGGCGAGACCCAGTACTTC.